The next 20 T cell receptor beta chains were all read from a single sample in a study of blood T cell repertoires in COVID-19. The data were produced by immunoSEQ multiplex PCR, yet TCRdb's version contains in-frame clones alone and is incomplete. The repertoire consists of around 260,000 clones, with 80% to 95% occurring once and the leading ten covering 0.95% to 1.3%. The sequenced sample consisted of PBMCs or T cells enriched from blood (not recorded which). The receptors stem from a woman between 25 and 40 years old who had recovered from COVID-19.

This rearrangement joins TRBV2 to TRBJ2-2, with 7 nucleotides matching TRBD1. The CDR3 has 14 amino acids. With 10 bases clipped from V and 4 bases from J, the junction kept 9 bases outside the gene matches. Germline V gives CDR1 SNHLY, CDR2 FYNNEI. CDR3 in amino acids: CATRQGGVTGELFF. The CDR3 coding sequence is TGTGCCACCCGTCAAGGGGGCGTCACCGGGGAGCTGTTTTTT.

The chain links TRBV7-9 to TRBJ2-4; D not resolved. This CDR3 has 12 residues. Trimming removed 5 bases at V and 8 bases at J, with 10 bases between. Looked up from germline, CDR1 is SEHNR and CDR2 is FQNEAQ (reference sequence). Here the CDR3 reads CASSPREDIQYF. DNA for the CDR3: TGTGCCAGCAGCCCCCGTGAGGACATTCAGTACTTC.

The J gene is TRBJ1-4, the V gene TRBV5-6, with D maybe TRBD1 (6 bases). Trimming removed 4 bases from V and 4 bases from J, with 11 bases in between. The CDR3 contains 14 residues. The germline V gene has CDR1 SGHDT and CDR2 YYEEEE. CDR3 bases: TGTGCCAGCAGCCCGGGACACCTTAATGAAAAACTGTTTTTT. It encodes CASSPGHLNEKLFF.

The CDR3, as DNA: TGCAGCGTTGATAGGCAGGGGGACTACGAGCAGTACTTC. This codes for CSVDRQGDYEQYF. The rearrangement links TRBV29-1 to TRBJ2-7; 7 bases align to TRBD1. Germline trimming cut 3 bases from V and 3 bases from J; bases unmatched to any gene: 5. The CDR3 extends over 13 amino acids. In germline, CDR1 is SQVTM, CDR2 ANQGSEA.

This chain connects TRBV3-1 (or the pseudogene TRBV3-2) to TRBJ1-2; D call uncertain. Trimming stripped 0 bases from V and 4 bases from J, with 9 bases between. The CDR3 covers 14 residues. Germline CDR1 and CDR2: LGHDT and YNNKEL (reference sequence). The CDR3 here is CASSQDLAVYGYTF. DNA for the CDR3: TGTGCCAGCAGCCAAGATTTGGCAGTCTATGGCTACACCTTC.

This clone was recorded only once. CDR3 bases: TGTGCCACTGCCGGAGGGCTGAACACCGGGGAGCTGTTTTTT. This gives the protein CATAGGLNTGELFF. This chain connects TRBV24-1 to TRBJ2-2; tentatively, D is TRBD2 (6 bases). Germline V gene data show CDR1 as KGHDR and CDR2 as SFDVKD. CDR3 size: 14 residues. With 10 bases removed from V and 1 base from J, the gap between germline ends came to 12 bases.

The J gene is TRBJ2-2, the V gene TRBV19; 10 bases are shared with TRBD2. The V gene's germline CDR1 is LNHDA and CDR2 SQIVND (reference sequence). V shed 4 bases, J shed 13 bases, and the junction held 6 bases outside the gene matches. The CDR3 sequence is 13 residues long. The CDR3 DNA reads TGTGCCAGTAGTACGACTAGCGGGTCGGGGCTGTTTTTT. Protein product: CASSTTSGSGLFF.

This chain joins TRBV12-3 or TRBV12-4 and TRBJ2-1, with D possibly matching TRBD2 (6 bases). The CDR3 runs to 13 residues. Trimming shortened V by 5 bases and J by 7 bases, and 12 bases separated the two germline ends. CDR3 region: CASSPPGVNEQFF. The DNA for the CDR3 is TGTGCCAGCAGTCCCCCGGGGGTAAATGAGCAGTTCTTC.

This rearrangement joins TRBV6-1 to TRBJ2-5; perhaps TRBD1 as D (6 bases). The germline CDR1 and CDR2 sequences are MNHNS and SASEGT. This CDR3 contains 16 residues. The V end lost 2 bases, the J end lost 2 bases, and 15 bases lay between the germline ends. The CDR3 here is CASSEYIGRGQETQYF. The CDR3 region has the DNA TGTGCCAGCAGTGAATATATCGGCAGGGGTCAAGAGACCCAGTACTTC.

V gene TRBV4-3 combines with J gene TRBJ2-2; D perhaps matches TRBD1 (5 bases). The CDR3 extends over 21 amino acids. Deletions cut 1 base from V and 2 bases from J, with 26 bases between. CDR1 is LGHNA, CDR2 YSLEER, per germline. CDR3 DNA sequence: TGCGCCAGCAGCCAAGTTTTAGGGGCATATGGGCCAAGAATAAACACCGGGGAGCTGTTTTTT. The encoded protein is CASSQVLGAYGPRINTGELFF.

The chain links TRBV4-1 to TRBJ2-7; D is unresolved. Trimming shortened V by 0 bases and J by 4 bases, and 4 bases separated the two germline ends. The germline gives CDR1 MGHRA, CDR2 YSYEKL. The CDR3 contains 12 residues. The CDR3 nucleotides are TGCGCCAGCAGCCAAGATCCGTACGAGCAGTACTTC. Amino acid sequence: CASSQDPYEQYF.

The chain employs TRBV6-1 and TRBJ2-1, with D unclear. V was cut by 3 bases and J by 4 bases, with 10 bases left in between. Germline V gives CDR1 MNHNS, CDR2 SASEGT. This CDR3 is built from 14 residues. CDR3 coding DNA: TGTGCCAGCAGTGAGGAGCTCCCGTACAATGAGCAGTTCTTC. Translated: CASSEELPYNEQFF.

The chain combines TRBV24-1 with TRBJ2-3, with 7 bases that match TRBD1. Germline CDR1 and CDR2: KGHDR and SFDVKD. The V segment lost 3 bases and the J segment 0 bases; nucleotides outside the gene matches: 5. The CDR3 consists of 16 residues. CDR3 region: CATSDPGDSSTDTQYF. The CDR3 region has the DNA TGTGCCACCAGTGATCCAGGGGACAGCAGCACAGATACGCAGTATTTT.

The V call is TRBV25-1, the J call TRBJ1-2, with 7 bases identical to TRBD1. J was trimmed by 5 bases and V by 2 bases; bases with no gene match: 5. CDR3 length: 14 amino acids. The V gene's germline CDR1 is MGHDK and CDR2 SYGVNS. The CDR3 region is CASSEVAGGYGYTF. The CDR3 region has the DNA TGTGCCAGCAGTGAAGTGGCAGGGGGGTATGGCTACACCTTC.

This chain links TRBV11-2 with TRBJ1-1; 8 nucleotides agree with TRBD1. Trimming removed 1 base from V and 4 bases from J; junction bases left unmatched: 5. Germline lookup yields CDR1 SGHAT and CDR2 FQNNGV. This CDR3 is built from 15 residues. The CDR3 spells CASSLVAGGITEAFF. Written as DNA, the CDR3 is TGTGCCAGCAGCTTAGTGGCAGGGGGCATCACTGAAGCTTTCTTT.

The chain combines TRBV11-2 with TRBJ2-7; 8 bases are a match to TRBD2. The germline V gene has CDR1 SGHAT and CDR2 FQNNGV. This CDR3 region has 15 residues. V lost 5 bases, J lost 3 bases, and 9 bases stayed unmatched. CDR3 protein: CASSLMSGSIYEQYF. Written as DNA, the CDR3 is TGTGCCAGCAGCCTAATGAGCGGGAGTATCTACGAGCAGTACTTC. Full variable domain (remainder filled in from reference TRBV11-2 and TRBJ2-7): EAGVAQSPRYKIIEKRQSVAFWCNPISGHATLYWYQQILGQGPKLLIQFQNNGVVDDSQLPKDRFSAERLKGVDSTLKIQPAKLEDSAVYLCASSLMSGSIYEQYFGPGTRLTVT.

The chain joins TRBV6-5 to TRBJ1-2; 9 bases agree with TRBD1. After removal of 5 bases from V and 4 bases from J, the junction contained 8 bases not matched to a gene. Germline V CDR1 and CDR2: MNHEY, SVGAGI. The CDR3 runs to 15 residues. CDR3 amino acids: CASSTRDRAPYGYTF. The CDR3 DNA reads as TGTGCCAGCAGTACCCGGGACAGGGCCCCCTATGGCTACACCTTC.

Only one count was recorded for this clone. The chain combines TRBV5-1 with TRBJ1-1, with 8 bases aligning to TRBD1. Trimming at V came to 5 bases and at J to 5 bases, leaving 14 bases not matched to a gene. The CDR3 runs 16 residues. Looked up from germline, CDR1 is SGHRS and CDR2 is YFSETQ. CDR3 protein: CASRLTPGQGATEAFF. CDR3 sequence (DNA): TGCGCCAGCAGGTTGACCCCTGGGCAGGGGGCAACTGAAGCTTTCTTT.

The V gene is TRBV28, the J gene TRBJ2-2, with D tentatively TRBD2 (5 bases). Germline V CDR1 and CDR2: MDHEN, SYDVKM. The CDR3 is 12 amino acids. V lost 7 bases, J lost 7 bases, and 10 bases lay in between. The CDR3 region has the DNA TGTGCCAGCACCGGGAACCACGGGGAGCTGTTTTTT. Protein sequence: CASTGNHGELFF.

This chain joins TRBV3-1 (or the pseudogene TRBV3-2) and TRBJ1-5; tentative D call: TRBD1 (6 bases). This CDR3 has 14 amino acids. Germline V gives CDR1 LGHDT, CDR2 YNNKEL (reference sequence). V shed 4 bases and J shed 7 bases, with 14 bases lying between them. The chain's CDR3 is CASSRTGQGQPQHF. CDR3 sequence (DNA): TGTGCCAGCAGCCGAACAGGGCAAGGGCAGCCCCAGCATTTT.